The sequence of this T cell receptor beta chain was determined in a study of blood T cell repertoires in COVID-19. As handled by the study authors: Reference gene primer amplification yielded estimated nucleated cell counts. The assay was immunoSEQ multiplex PCR, and TCRdb's table has in-frame clones only and misses some. That table gives V, J and clone size, and the DNA gave D and trimming. Found here are a few hundred thousand clones, around 87% of them singletons; the top ten hold 3% to 3.5%. In regard to this clone: The sample holds other DNA sequences that translate to the same CDR3.

The V and J ends lost 2 bases and 4 bases respectively, with 9 bases between them. This CDR3 is built from 14 residues. CDR1 and CDR2 (germline): LGHDT, YNNKEL (reference sequence). V and J are TRBV3-1 (or the pseudogene TRBV3-2) and TRBJ2-1, with D perhaps TRBD2 (5 bases). The source material was PBMCs or T cells enriched from blood (not recorded which). The sequence derives from a woman between 18 and 29 years old in a cohort exposed to, infected with or recovered from COVID-19 (not recorded which). The CDR3 reads CASSQSGSYNEQFF. CDR3 in DNA: TGTGCCAGCAGCCAAAGCGGTTCGTACAATGAGCAGTTCTTC.